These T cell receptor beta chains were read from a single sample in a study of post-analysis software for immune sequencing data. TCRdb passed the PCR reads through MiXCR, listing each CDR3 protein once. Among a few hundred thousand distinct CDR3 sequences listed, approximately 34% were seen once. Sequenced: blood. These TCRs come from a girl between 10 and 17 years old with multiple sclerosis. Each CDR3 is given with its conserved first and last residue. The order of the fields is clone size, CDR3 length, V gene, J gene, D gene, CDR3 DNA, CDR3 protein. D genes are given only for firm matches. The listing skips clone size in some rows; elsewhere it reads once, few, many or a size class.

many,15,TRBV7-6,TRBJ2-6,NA,TGTGCCAGCAGCCCGTGGGGGATTGGGGCCAACGTCCTGACTTTC,CASSPWGIGANVLTF
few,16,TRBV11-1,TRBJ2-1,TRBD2,TGTGCCAGCAGCTTAGTCACTAGCGGCTCCTACAATGAGCAGTTCTTC,CASSLVTSGSYNEQFF
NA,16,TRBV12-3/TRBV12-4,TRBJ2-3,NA,TGTGCCAGCAGTTTTTCCGGGGAAGTAGCGGCGGATACGCAGTATTTT,CASSFSGEVAADTQYF
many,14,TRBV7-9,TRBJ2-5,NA,TGTGCCAGCAGCCCCCAGGCGTACCAAGAGACCCAGTACTTC,CASSPQAYQETQYF
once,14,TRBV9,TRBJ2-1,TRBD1,TGTGCCAGCAGCGACAGGGGGCGTGGGGATGAGCAGTTCTTC,CASSDRGRGDEQFF
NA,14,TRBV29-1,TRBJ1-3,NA,TGCAGCGTGCAGGGAGTACCGACTGGAAACACCATATATTTT,CSVQGVPTGNTIYF
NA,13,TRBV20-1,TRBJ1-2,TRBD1,TGCAGTGCTACAGGGGGCGATAACTATGGCTACACCTTC,CSATGGDNYGYTF
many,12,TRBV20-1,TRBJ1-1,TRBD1,TGCAGTGCTAGCCCAGGGGGGGATGAAGCTTTCTTT,CSASPGGDEAFF
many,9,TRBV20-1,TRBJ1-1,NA,TGCAGTGCCTCACCCGAAGCTTTCTTT,CSASPEAFF
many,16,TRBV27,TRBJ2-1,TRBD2,TGTGCCAGCACCCCGGGACTAGCGGGACCCTACAATGAGCAGTTCTTC,CASTPGLAGPYNEQFF
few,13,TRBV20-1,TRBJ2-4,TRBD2,TGCAGTGCTACCGGGGGGGCGAAAAACATTCAGTACTTC,CSATGGAKNIQYF
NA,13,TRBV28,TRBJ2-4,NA,TGTGCCAGCAGCTTCCCCGAGACGGACATTCAGTACTTC,CASSFPETDIQYF
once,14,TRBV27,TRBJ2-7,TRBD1,TGTGCCAGCAGTATCAGGACAGGGGGCAGTGAGCAGTACTTC,CASSIRTGGSEQYF
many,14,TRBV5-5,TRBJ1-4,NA,TGTGCCAGCAGCCCACACCCCGGCCGTGAAAAACTGTTTTTT,CASSPHPGREKLFF
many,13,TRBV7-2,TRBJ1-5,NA,TGTGCCAGCAGCCCTAGAGGAGATCAGCCCCAGCATTTT,CASSPRGDQPQHF
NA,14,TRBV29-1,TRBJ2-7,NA,TGCAGCGTTGAAGATCGGAGTAGATCCTACGAGCAGTACTTC,CSVEDRSRSYEQYF
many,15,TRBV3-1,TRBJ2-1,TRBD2,TGTGCCAGCAGCCAAGTCGAAGCGGGGGGGCGAGAGCAGTTCTTC,CASSQVEAGGREQFF
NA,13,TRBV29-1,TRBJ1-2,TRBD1,TGCAACGTTGAAGGGGGACAGGACTATGGCTACACCTTC,CNVEGGQDYGYTF
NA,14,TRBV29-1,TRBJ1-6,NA,TGCAGCGCCGGGGGCGCAGGGGTAAATTCACCCCTCCACTTT,CSAGGAGVNSPLHF
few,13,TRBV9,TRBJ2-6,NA,TGTGCCAGCCGCGACTCTGGGGCCAACGTCCTGACTTTC,CASRDSGANVLTF
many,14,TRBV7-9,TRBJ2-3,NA,TGTGCCAGCAGCTCACACGTCTCCACAGATACGCAGTATTTT,CASSSHVSTDTQYF
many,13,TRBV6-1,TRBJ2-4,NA,TGTGCCAGCAGTGAAAGCCGGGCAGGCATTCAGTACTTC,CASSESRAGIQYF
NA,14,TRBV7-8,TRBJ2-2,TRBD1,TGTGCCGGCAGCCAACAGGGGGCAGGCGGGGAGCTGTTTTTT,CAGSQQGAGGELFF
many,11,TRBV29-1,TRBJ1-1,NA,TGCAGCGGCACGGAAGGGACTGAAGCTTTCTTT,CSGTEGTEAFF
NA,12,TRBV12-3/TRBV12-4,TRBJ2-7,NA,TGTGCCGGCAGCCCAGGGTCCTACGAGCAGTACTTC,CAGSPGSYEQYF
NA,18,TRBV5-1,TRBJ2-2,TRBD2,TGCGCCAGCAGGTCCGGGACTAGCGGAGCGGCGAACACCGGGGAGCTGTTTTTT,CASRSGTSGAANTGELFF
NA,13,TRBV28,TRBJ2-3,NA,TGTGCCGGAGATGGGGCCGGCACAGATACGCAGTATTTT,CAGDGAGTDTQYF
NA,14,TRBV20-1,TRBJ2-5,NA,TGCAGTGCGAGGAGGTCCCAGGGTAAAGAGACCCAGTACTTC,CSARRSQGKETQYF
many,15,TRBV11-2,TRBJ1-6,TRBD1,TGTGCCAGCAGCTCCAGGGGGGGGTATAATTCACCCCTCCACTTT,CASSSRGGYNSPLHF
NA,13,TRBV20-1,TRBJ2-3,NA,TGCAGCGCTCTCACCCTGGGGGCAGATACGCAGTATTTT,CSALTLGADTQYF
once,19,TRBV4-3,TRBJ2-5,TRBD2,TGCGCCAGCAGCCAATCCCCCGGGACTAGCGGGAGGGCTTGGGAGACCCAGTACTTC,CASSQSPGTSGRAWETQYF
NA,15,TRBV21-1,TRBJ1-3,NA,TGTGCCAGCAGCGTATGTTCGGACAGAGGAAACACCATATATTTT,CASSVCSDRGNTIYF
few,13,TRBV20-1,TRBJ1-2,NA,TGCAGTGCTAGTCGGCAGGGCGTCTATGGCTACACCTTC,CSASRQGVYGYTF
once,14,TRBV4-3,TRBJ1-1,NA,TGCGCCAGCAGCCAAGCAATGAAGGGCACTAAAGCTTTCTTT,CASSQAMKGTKAFF
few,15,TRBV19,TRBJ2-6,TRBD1,TGTGCCACCGAGGGACAGAGCTCTGGGGCCAACGTCCTGACTTTC,CATEGQSSGANVLTF
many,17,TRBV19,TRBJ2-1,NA,TGTGCCAGTAGTATCTTGCCTACTCAATGGGGGGACAATGAGCAGTTCTTC,CASSILPTQWGDNEQFF
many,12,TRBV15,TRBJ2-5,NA,TGTGCCACCAGCCTGGGTACGGAGACCCAGTACTTC,CATSLGTETQYF
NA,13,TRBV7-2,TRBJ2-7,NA,TGTGCCAGCAGCTTAAAGTCTCAAATCGAGCAGTACTTC,CASSLKSQIEQYF
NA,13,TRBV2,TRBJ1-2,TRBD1,TGTGCCAGCAGAACCGGGACAGACTATGGCTACACCTTC,CASRTGTDYGYTF
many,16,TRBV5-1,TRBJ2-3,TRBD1,TGCGCCAGCAGATACTGGACAGGGGAGCCCACAGATACGCAGTATTTT,CASRYWTGEPTDTQYF
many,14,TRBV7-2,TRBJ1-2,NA,TGTGCCAGCAGCTTGGGGGCTTTAGGCGGCGGCTACACCTTC,CASSLGALGGGYTF
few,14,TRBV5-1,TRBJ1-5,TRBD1,TGCGCCAGCAGCTGGGGGACAGATAATCAGCCCCAGCATTTT,CASSWGTDNQPQHF
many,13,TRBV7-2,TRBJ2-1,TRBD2,TGTGCCACGACTAGCGGGAGAAGAAATGAGCAGTTCTTC,CATTSGRRNEQFF
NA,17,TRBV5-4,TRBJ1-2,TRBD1,TGTGCCAGCAGCACCGGGACAGGGGGACCCCTCAGCTATGGCTACACCTTC,CASSTGTGGPLSYGYTF
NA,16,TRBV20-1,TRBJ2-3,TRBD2,TGCAGTGCTAGAACTAGCGGGAGGGCCTACACAGATACGCAGTATTTT,CSARTSGRAYTDTQYF
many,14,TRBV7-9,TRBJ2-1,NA,TGTGCCAGCAGCTTAGCGACCATGAATGGGGAGCAGTTCTTC,CASSLATMNGEQFF
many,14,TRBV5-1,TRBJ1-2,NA,TGCGCCAGCAGCTTGCCAGGGTCTAACTATGGCTACACCTTC,CASSLPGSNYGYTF
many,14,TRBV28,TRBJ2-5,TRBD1,TGTGCCAGCGGGGATAGGGGGCCCCAAGAGACCCAGTACTTC,CASGDRGPQETQYF
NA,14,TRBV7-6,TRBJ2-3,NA,TGTGCCAGCAGCCCACTCTCGGGCACAGATACGCAGTATTTT,CASSPLSGTDTQYF
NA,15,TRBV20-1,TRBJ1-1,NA,TGCAGTGCTAGAGATGCAGGCAGCCCGAACACTGAAGCTTTCTTT,CSARDAGSPNTEAFF
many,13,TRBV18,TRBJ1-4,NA,TGTGCCAGCTCACCAAATGGGATCGATGAACTGTTTTTT,CASSPNGIDELFF
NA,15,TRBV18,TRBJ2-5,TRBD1,TGTGCCAGCTCACCAATACAGGGGGCGCCAGGGACCCAGTACTTC,CASSPIQGAPGTQYF
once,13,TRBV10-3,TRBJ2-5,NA,TGTGCCATCAGTGAGGGGGCAACGGAGACCCAGTACTTC,CAISEGATETQYF
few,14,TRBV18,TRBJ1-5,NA,TGTGCCAGCTCGGGGGGCGGGAGCAATCAGCCCCAGCATTTT,CASSGGGSNQPQHF
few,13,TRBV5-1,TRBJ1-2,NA,TGCGCCAGCAGAGACGGGGGTGGTCAGAGCTACACCTTC,CASRDGGGQSYTF
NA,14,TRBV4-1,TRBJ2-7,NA,TGCGCCAGCAGCCAAGAGGGTTCGGCCTACGAGCAGTACTTC,CASSQEGSAYEQYF
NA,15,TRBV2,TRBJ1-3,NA,TGTGCCAGCAGAAGGGACGGGAGCTCTGGAAACACCATATATTTT,CASRRDGSSGNTIYF
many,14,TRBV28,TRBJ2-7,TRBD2,TGTGCCAGCAGTTCGCCTAGCGGGAGCGGCGAGCAGTACTTC,CASSSPSGSGEQYF